This TCR beta chain was observed in a study of spatial heterogeneity in lung cancer. The CDR3 loop spans 16 amino acids. Germline loops: CDR1 SGHTA, CDR2 FQGNSA. J gave up 1 base and V 5 bases, and 4 bases lay outside the gene matches. TCRdb reanalysed the 5' RACE reads using MiXCR and keeps one entry per CDR3 protein. This table has roughly 7,700 distinct CDR3 sequences, around 12% appearing once. Time point defined: sample taken at primary tumor resection. Findings and limits, study-wide: Mutation tallies in tumors tracked expanded intratumoral alpha and beta TCR counts.

This clonotype was counted many times. Its specificity is not known. Within a library made for alpha chains, this beta chain is off target, and its count is uninformative. The material was lung tumor tissue, obtained at surgery. V usage is TRBV7-2 and J usage is TRBJ2-1; 11 nucleotides agree with TRBD2. The receptor comes from a male donor with early-stage non-small cell lung cancer. The CDR3 here is CASSMGLAVSYNEQFF. The CDR3 nucleotides read TGTGCCAGCAGCATGGGACTAGCGGTATCCTACAATGAGCAGTTCTTC.